These 25 T cell receptor beta chains were all obtained from the same sample, sequenced in a study of T cells in Graves' hyperthyroidism and ophthalmopathy. There were TCR beta CDR3 regions amplified from RNA transcripts. First-round RT-PCR with HTBI primers amplified the TCR CDR3 region. TCRdb re-called the multiplex PCR reads with MiXCR, one entry per CDR3 protein. The table shows 500,000 to 550,000 distinct CDR3 sequences, with less than 25% occurring only once. Sequenced: blood. Source of these receptors: a man aged 18 to 29 with Graves' hyperthyroidism.

There are many counts of this clonotype. This chain uses TRBV10-3 with TRBJ1-3; no firm D call. Germline-derived CDR1 and CDR2 are ENHRY and SYGVKD. This CDR3 is built from 14 residues. Trimming pared 6 bases from V and 0 bases from J, leaving 9 bases between. The CDR3 DNA sequence: TGTGCCATCAGCGGCCACGGCTCTGGAAACACCATATATTTT. It encodes CAISGHGSGNTIYF.

Ten or more counts support this clonotype. The chain is built from TRBV20-1 and TRBJ2-2, with D possibly matching TRBD2 (5 bases). The CDR3 totals 14 residues. Germline loops: CDR1 DFQATT, CDR2 SNEGSKA (reference sequence). The V end was cut by 1 base, the J end by 2 bases, with 8 bases between. DNA for the CDR3: TGCAGTGCTAGAGGTGGAGGTAACACCGGGGAGCTGTTTTTT. Amino acid sequence: CSARGGGNTGELFF.

As to this clonotype: Since no conserved phenylalanine or tryptophan closes the CDR3, a read error is the likely cause. The V gene is TRBV5-1, the J gene TRBJ2-7; 7 bases are a match to TRBD1. The V and J ends lost 0 bases and 6 bases, in that order; junction bases with no gene match: 9. Germline V CDR1 and CDR2: SGHRS, YFSETQ. CDR3 length: 15 residues. The CDR3: CASSLEQGVRGEQYY. The CDR3 region has the DNA TGCGCCAGCAGCTTGGAGCAGGGGGTAAGGGGCGAGCAGTACTAC.

The chain is built from TRBV28 and TRBJ1-2; 7 nucleotides align to TRBD1. With V trimmed by 6 bases and J by 13 bases, 17 bases remained unmatched. This CDR3 has 14 residues. Germline loops: CDR1 MDHEN, CDR2 SYDVKM. The CDR3 DNA reads as TGTGCCAGCAGAGGGACAGCCCCGTTTACGGACGGCACCTTC. Translation: CASRGTAPFTDGTF.

The V call is TRBV30, the J call TRBJ1-3; D unclear. The germline gives CDR1 GTSNPN, CDR2 SVGIG (reference sequence). V shed 5 bases and J shed 4 bases, with 6 bases lying between them. There are 11 residues in the CDR3. The CDR3 protein is CAWDVGNTIYF. CDR3 nucleotide sequence: TGTGCCTGGGACGTCGGAAACACCATATATTTT.

This clonotype turned up a few times. The V gene is TRBV4-1, the J gene TRBJ2-7, with 9 bases fitting TRBD1. The germline CDR1 and CDR2 sequences are MGHRA and YSYEKL. The J segment lost 0 bases and the V segment lost 4 bases, leaving 4 bases of the junction unmatched. This CDR3 has 15 amino acids. The CDR3 region is CASSPPGQGSYEQYF. The CDR3 bases are TGCGCCAGCAGCCCGCCGGGACAGGGCTCCTACGAGCAGTACTTC.

In this sample, this clonotype turned up a few times. The V and J genes are TRBV28 and TRBJ2-2, with 8 bases aligning to TRBD2. CDR3 length: 15 amino acids. Germline V gene sequence: CDR1 MDHEN, CDR2 SYDVKM. Unmatched junction bases numbered 2, after V lost 1 base and J lost 4 bases. The CDR3 region has the DNA TGTGCCAGCAGTTTATACGGGAGGGCCACCGGGGAGCTGTTTTTT. Amino acids: CASSLYGRATGELFF.

CDR3 loop: CASTGTGFSGGYTF. The CDR3 nucleotides are TGTGCCAGTACCGGGACAGGGTTTTCGGGTGGCTACACCTTC. The chain is built from TRBV7-9 and TRBJ1-2, with 9 nucleotides matching TRBD1. From germline, CDR1 is SEHNR and CDR2 FQNEAQ (reference sequence). The J segment lost 7 bases and the V segment lost 9 bases, leaving 12 bases of the junction unmatched. This CDR3 is built from 14 residues.

This clonotype was recorded a few times. V gene TRBV11-2 combines with J gene TRBJ2-7, with a tentative D call TRBD2 (6 bases). In germline, CDR1 is SGHAT, CDR2 FQNNGV. CDR3 length equals 14 residues. The V and J ends lost 10 bases and 0 bases respectively, with 16 bases between them. Written as DNA, the CDR3 is TGTGCCACCGCCGTCGGGACTTACTCCTACGAGCAGTACTTC. Translated, it gives CATAVGTYSYEQYF.

This clonotype was counted between two and nine times. This chain connects TRBV11-2 to TRBJ2-5; 7 bases agree with TRBD1. The J segment lost 3 bases and the V segment lost 5 bases, leaving 9 bases of the junction unmatched. CDR1 SGHAT and CDR2 FQNNGV come from the germline V gene. CDR3 length: 15 residues. The CDR3 is CASSLGPGQKETQYF. As DNA, the CDR3 is TGTGCCAGCAGCCTGGGGCCGGGACAGAAAGAGACCCAGTACTTC.

The gene calls are TRBV10-3 and TRBJ2-7, with D perhaps given as TRBD1 or TRBD2 (6 bases each). The CDR3 sequence is 16 residues long. V lost 6 bases to trimming and J lost 0 bases, with 18 bases between them. Germline lookup yields CDR1 ENHRY and CDR2 SYGVKD. The CDR3, as DNA: TGTGCCATCAGGGGACACGGGGGCCATTCCTCCTACGAGCAGTACTTC. This gives the protein CAIRGHGGHSSYEQYF.

This clonotype was recorded at least ten times. The rearrangement uses TRBV28 and TRBJ2-2, with TRBD1 identical over 8 bases. The trim removed 5 bases at V and 6 bases at J, leaving 5 bases unmatched. CDR3 size: 14 residues. The germline V gene encodes CDR1 MDHEN and CDR2 SYDVKM. CDR3 loop: CASSPDREAGELFF. In nucleotides, the CDR3 is TGTGCCAGCAGTCCGGACAGGGAGGCCGGGGAGCTGTTTTTT.

The count of this clonotype is one. V usage is TRBV10-3 and J usage is TRBJ2-5; 10 bases map to TRBD2. Germline V gene sequence: CDR1 ENHRY, CDR2 SYGVKD. J was trimmed by 4 bases and V by 4 bases; bases with no gene match: 6. CDR3 length equals 15 residues. The DNA for the CDR3 is TGTGCCATCAGTGGAAGCGGGGGGGCCCGAGAGACCCAGTACTTC. As protein: CAISGSGGARETQYF.

This clonotype was counted at least ten times. This sequence joins TRBV7-2 and TRBJ1-3; D gene uncertain. This CDR3 comprises 15 residues. Germline values: CDR1 SGHTA, CDR2 FQGNSA. Trimming pared 5 bases from V and 0 bases from J, leaving 11 bases between. The CDR3 reads CASSPPGSSGNTIYF. DNA of the CDR3: TGTGCCAGCAGCCCTCCGGGCAGCTCTGGAAACACCATATATTTT.

The V gene is TRBV9, the J gene TRBJ1-1; TRBD1 aligns across 7 bases. Germline-derived CDR1 and CDR2 are SGDLS and YYNGEE. The V and J ends lost 1 base and 0 bases, in that order; junction bases with no gene match: 3. The CDR3 runs 15 residues. CDR3 sequence reads: CASSVQGDMNTEAFF. CDR3 coding DNA: TGTGCCAGCAGCGTACAGGGGGACATGAACACTGAAGCTTTCTTT. The complete variable domain, with remaining parts taken from reference TRBV9 and TRBJ1-1, reads DSGVTQTPKHLITATGQRVTLRCSPRSGDLSVYWYQQSLDQGLQFLIQYYNGEERAKGNILERFSAQQFPDLHSELNLSSLELGDSALYFCASSVQGDMNTEAFFGQGTRLTVV.

This clonotype has just a few counts. This chain links TRBV6-1 with TRBJ1-6; no clear D. V dropped 6 bases and J dropped 7 bases, with 22 bases sitting between them. The CDR3 length is 17 residues. CDR1 is MNHNS and CDR2 is SASEGT in the germline V gene. CDR3: CASSPMGIGTGNSPLHF. The CDR3 DNA is TGTGCCAGCAGCCCAATGGGGATAGGTACGGGGAATTCACCCCTCCACTTT.

The sample holds many counts of this clonotype. The V gene is TRBV2, the J gene TRBJ1-1, with TRBD1 as a possible D gene (6 bases). Trimming left V 0 bases short and J 6 bases short, with 20 bases between. The CDR3 is 17 residues long. The germline gives CDR1 SNHLY, CDR2 FYNNEI. CDR3 nucleotides: TGTGCCAGCAGTGAAGCGATCGTTGGGGGCTTAAAGGCTGAAGCTTTCTTT. This codes for CASSEAIVGGLKAEAFF.

With regard to this clonotype: This likely comes from a read error, as the CDR3 has no conserved phenylalanine or tryptophan at its end. The limits of the CDR3 on the DNA are not certain, so only TCRdb's listed CDR3 is given. The rearrangement uses TRBV28 and TRBJ1-1; no DNA check was done on the table's D call, TRBD1. Germline V gene data show CDR1 as MDHEN and CDR2 as SYDVKM. With termini counted, the CDR3 has 12 amino acids. This chain's CDR3 is CASSATGPEACV.

This clonotype was seen a handful of times. V and J are TRBV7-9 and TRBJ2-7; the match to TRBD1 covers 8 bases. The CDR3 runs 15 residues. Germline CDR1 and CDR2: SEHNR and FQNEAQ (reference sequence). Trimming removed 4 bases from V and 5 bases from J; junction bases left unmatched: 10. The CDR3 spells CASSSPRDRLNEQYF. DNA of the CDR3: TGTGCCAGCAGCTCCCCCCGGGACAGGTTAAACGAGCAGTACTTC. Full variable domain (missing parts from reference TRBV7-9 and TRBJ2-7): DTGVSQNPRHKITKRGQNVTFRCDPISEHNRLYWYRQTLGQGPEFLTYFQNEAQLEKSRLLSDRFSAERPKGSFSTLEIQRTEQGDSAMYLCASSSPRDRLNEQYFGPGTRLTVT.

V gene TRBV5-1 combines with J gene TRBJ1-1; 7 nucleotides agree with TRBD1. J lost 0 bases, V lost 4 bases, and 6 bases had no gene match. The CDR3 is made up of 15 amino acids. Germline V gene lookup returns CDR1 SGHRS and CDR2 YFSETQ. The CDR3 region has the DNA TGCGCCAGCAGCCGTTTGACAGGGTTGAACACTGAAGCTTTCTTT. It is translated as CASSRLTGLNTEAFF.

There are many counts of this clonotype. The rearrangement joins TRBV29-1 to TRBJ2-7; TRBD2 aligns across 12 bases. There are 13 residues in the CDR3. Per germline, CDR1 SQVTM and CDR2 ANQGSEA. This CDR3 is CSGLAGGNSEQYF. The CDR3, as DNA: TGCAGTGGGCTAGCGGGGGGGAATTCGGAGCAGTACTTC.

The CDR3 DNA follows: TGCAGTGCTAGACCAGGGGGCACATACGAGCAGTACTTC. Translated: CSARPGGTYEQYF. This chain connects TRBV20-1 to TRBJ2-7, with 8 bases matching TRBD1. From germline, CDR1 is DFQATT and CDR2 SNEGSKA (reference sequence). The junction had 4 bases not matched to a gene; V was cut back by 2 bases and J by 4 bases. The CDR3 spans 13 residues.

This clonotype has a count of ten or more. J is TRBJ1-5 and V is TRBV28; tentatively, D is TRBD1 (5 bases). Germline V gives CDR1 MDHEN, CDR2 SYDVKM. V lost 2 bases and J lost 3, with 11 bases in between. This CDR3 spans 15 amino acids. CDR3 DNA: TGTGCCAGCAGTTTACGACAGAGTTTCAATCAGCCCCAGCATTTT. Residues: CASSLRQSFNQPQHF.

Many counts were recorded for this clonotype. The V call is TRBV28, the J call TRBJ1-5; the D gene is possibly TRBD1 (5 bases). This CDR3 spans 16 amino acids. With 6 bases removed from V and 6 bases from J, the gap between germline ends came to 21 bases. Looked up from germline, CDR1 is MDHEN and CDR2 is SYDVKM. CDR3 DNA sequence: TGTGCCAGCAGCGCTCGTTTGTCAGGGTGGGTTCAGCCCCAGCATTTT. Its translation is CASSARLSGWVQPQHF.

This clonotype appeared many times. A clone one base away is much larger, so this may be a read error. V is TRBV6-1 and J is TRBJ1-1, with no clear D. The germline gives CDR1 MNHNS, CDR2 SASEGT. V lost 2 bases and J lost 4, with 17 bases in between. The length of the CDR3 is 16 residues. The CDR3 coding sequence is TGTGCCAGCAGTGAACGGCTCGGGGTCTTGGGCACTGAAGCTTTCTTT. Translating it yields CASSERLGVLGTEAFF.